This is a list of T cell receptor beta chains from one sample in a study of T cells in Graves' hyperthyroidism and ophthalmopathy. TCRdb passed the multiplex PCR reads through MiXCR, listing each CDR3 protein once. The table has about 210,000 distinct CDR3 sequences, 15% to 20% seen once. The material sequenced was blood. These receptors came from a man aged 45-65 years with Graves' hyperthyroidism. Both conserved end residues are trimmed from each CDR3. The order of the fields is J gene, clone size, V gene, CDR3 protein. A row's size may be missing; if present it is once, few, many or a size class.

J gene: TRBJ2-4
clone size: many
V gene: TRBV28
CDR3 protein: ASSLGDSWHIQY

J gene: TRBJ2-1
clone size: few
V gene: TRBV19
CDR3 protein: ASSRQREGLNEQF

J gene: TRBJ2-7
clone size: few
V gene: TRBV5-1
CDR3 protein: ASSLVVGAGSQY

J gene: TRBJ2-1
clone size: many
V gene: TRBV27
CDR3 protein: ASTLKWSYNEQF

J gene: TRBJ1-2
clone size: -
V gene: TRBV2
CDR3 protein: ASNLEGNYGYT

J gene: TRBJ2-1
clone size: many
V gene: TRBV3-1
CDR3 protein: ASSQDASGWYNEQF

J gene: TRBJ2-5
clone size: many
V gene: TRBV10-1
CDR3 protein: ASSESSKRLALFQETQY

J gene: TRBJ1-3
clone size: few
V gene: TRBV29-1
CDR3 protein: SVGGSGNTIY

J gene: TRBJ1-5
clone size: -
V gene: TRBV10-2
CDR3 protein: ASSVRGAGSNQPQH

J gene: TRBJ2-1
clone size: -
V gene: TRBV7-3
CDR3 protein: ASSLSGAGTSGYNEQF

J gene: TRBJ1-3
clone size: few
V gene: TRBV4-3
CDR3 protein: ASSPLPGQDVWSSGNTIY

J gene: TRBJ2-5
clone size: few
V gene: TRBV11-3
CDR3 protein: ASGGDPQETQY

J gene: TRBJ2-7
clone size: many
V gene: TRBV28
CDR3 protein: ASRNPGLANEQY

J gene: TRBJ2-5
clone size: many
V gene: TRBV12-3/TRBV12-4
CDR3 protein: ASSLVGNYQETQY

J gene: TRBJ2-5
clone size: many
V gene: TRBV28
CDR3 protein: ASSLLRGAAQETQY

J gene: TRBJ2-2
clone size: few
V gene: TRBV12-3/TRBV12-4
CDR3 protein: ASSAGQRNTGELF

J gene: TRBJ1-3
clone size: few
V gene: TRBV6-1
CDR3 protein: ASSEAVSGNTIY

J gene: TRBJ2-1
clone size: -
V gene: TRBV20-1
CDR3 protein: SAREDIYNEQF

J gene: TRBJ1-6
clone size: many
V gene: TRBV12-3/TRBV12-4
CDR3 protein: ASSLGLGFNSPLH

J gene: TRBJ2-5
clone size: -
V gene: TRBV11-3
CDR3 protein: ASSLRTRGETQY

J gene: TRBJ2-3
clone size: -
V gene: TRBV5-6
CDR3 protein: ASSHLRRNTDTQY

J gene: TRBJ2-7
clone size: many
V gene: TRBV18
CDR3 protein: ASSPLARRGSYEQY

J gene: TRBJ2-3
clone size: many
V gene: TRBV28
CDR3 protein: ASSLPGLAGGDTQY

J gene: TRBJ2-3
clone size: many
V gene: TRBV11-3
CDR3 protein: ASSLDLLRTDTQY

J gene: TRBJ1-3
clone size: few
V gene: TRBV15
CDR3 protein: ATRTGNLYPGNTIY

J gene: TRBJ2-3
clone size: -
V gene: TRBV6-2/TRBV6-3
CDR3 protein: ASSRLAGEGDTQY

J gene: TRBJ2-7
clone size: many
V gene: TRBV28
CDR3 protein: ASSRSDEQY

J gene: TRBJ2-7
clone size: many
V gene: TRBV13
CDR3 protein: ASSLVYRRNEQY

J gene: TRBJ2-1
clone size: few
V gene: TRBV4-1
CDR3 protein: ASSPFGTGGYNEQF

J gene: TRBJ2-1
clone size: -
V gene: TRBV25-1
CDR3 protein: ASSELGSGNEQF

J gene: TRBJ1-2
clone size: few
V gene: TRBV20-1
CDR3 protein: SARDETGDYGYT

J gene: TRBJ2-1
clone size: -
V gene: TRBV6-1
CDR3 protein: ASIEQGAYNEQF

J gene: TRBJ2-7
clone size: many
V gene: TRBV2
CDR3 protein: ASNPGFGKGPYEQY

J gene: TRBJ2-7
clone size: many
V gene: TRBV20-1
CDR3 protein: SARGRNYEQY

J gene: TRBJ2-1
clone size: -
V gene: TRBV5-1
CDR3 protein: ASSFGLAGAYNEQF

J gene: TRBJ2-1
clone size: -
V gene: TRBV7-8
CDR3 protein: ASSLTIGTGMF

J gene: TRBJ2-1
clone size: -
V gene: TRBV27
CDR3 protein: ASSFTRNNEQF

J gene: TRBJ2-5
clone size: few
V gene: TRBV5-1
CDR3 protein: ASSLGGQVQETQY

J gene: TRBJ2-1
clone size: -
V gene: TRBV24-1
CDR3 protein: ATGSLTGGYNEQF

J gene: TRBJ2-3
clone size: -
V gene: TRBV28
CDR3 protein: ASSYYLIRDYSTDAQY

J gene: TRBJ1-4
clone size: -
V gene: TRBV28
CDR3 protein: ASSFAGQNEKLF

J gene: TRBJ1-5
clone size: few
V gene: TRBV20-1
CDR3 protein: SARSGGGFGQPQH

J gene: TRBJ1-1
clone size: -
V gene: TRBV20-1
CDR3 protein: SATRDIVTEAF